Below, one TCR beta chain is given with its context. These data belong to a study of blood T cell repertoires in COVID-19. Generated by immunoSEQ multiplex PCR, the TCRdb table keeps only in-frame clones and is missing some. Of more than 300,000 clones listed, around nine tenths are singletons. V shed 7 bases, J shed 8 bases, and the junction held 13 bases outside the gene matches. This CDR3 region has 14 residues. CDR1 and CDR2 (germline): GTSNPN, SVGIG (reference sequence). This TCR came from a young woman who had recovered from COVID-19. Sequencing used PBMCs or T cells enriched from blood (not recorded which). V is TRBV30 and J is TRBJ2-5; 10 positions agree with TRBD2. The CDR3 spells CALTLAGAAGTQYF. CDR3 nucleotide sequence: TGTGCCTTAACTCTAGCGGGGGCCGCAGGAACCCAGTACTTC.